The TCR beta chain under discussion was sequenced for a study of T cell repertoires in ileal Crohn's disease. J was trimmed by 5 bases and V by 1 base; bases with no gene match: 6. The CDR3 has 15 amino acids. Germline V lookup: CDR1 SNHLY, CDR2 FYNNEI. Each sample's TCRB immunosequencing used five hundred nanograms of biopsy DNA. Assay used: immunoSEQ multiplex PCR; TCRdb lists only in-frame clones, some missing. The top ten hold under 20% of the sample, which has roughly 900 clones, roughly 84% seen once. This TCR came from an adult with Crohn's disease. Sequenced input: ileal tissue. The V gene is TRBV2, the J gene TRBJ2-7; 9 bases fit TRBD1. In DNA, the CDR3 is TGTGCCAGCAGTGAAGGCAGAGGACAGGGGAACGAGCAGTACTTC. Its translation: CASSEGRGQGNEQYF.